Given below is one TCR beta chain in context. Genomic DNA template from tumor biopsies or peripheral blood, roughly 600 ng to 6,500 ng input. This CDR3 has 15 residues. Here immunoSEQ multiplex PCR was the method, and the copy in TCRdb shows in-frame clones only, minus some. The data contain 45,000 to 60,000 clones, over 70% of them singletons. The data originate from a study of T cells in tumors after PD-1 blockade. Whole-study context: Daily vismodegib 150 mg continued in a subset of anti-PD-1-treated patients. On average, peripheral blood gave more than 100,000 TCR templates and 37,000 or so unique clonotypes.

The source of this sequence is a human donor with basal cell carcinoma. V and J are TRBV1 and TRBJ2-7; the table's D call, TRBD2, was not checked against the DNA. TRBV1 is flagged as a pseudogene. Sequences were derived from PBMCs, sampled before anti-PD-1 treatment. This CDR3 reads CTSSQMRTLSYEQYF. The CDR3 region has the DNA TGCACCAGCAGCCAGATGAGGACTCTTTCCTACGAGCAGTACTTC.